The 28 T cell receptor beta chains reported below all come from one sample, sequenced in a study of blood T cell repertoires in COVID-19 (TCRdb year 2020). The library was generated by the immunoSEQ multiplex PCR assay. TCRdb took over this immuneACCESS table, retaining in-frame rearrangements with V and J assigned. Such tables are incomplete; in checked studies, under half of the missing clones stem from an unresolved V gene, and the remainder is unexplained. The table for this sample lists approximately 210,000 clones; about 90% of them were counted only once. Approximately 1.2% of the sample goes to the ten largest clones. Sequencing was done on a sample of peripheral blood. The receptors derive from a man between 25 and 39 years old with acute or convalescent COVID-19.

The chain has TRBV5-1 and TRBJ1-3; TRBD1 aligns across 8 bases. This CDR3 contains 13 residues. V lost 7 bases, J lost 3 bases, and 3 bases stayed unmatched. Germline V lookup: CDR1 SGHRS, CDR2 YFSETQ. The CDR3 DNA reads TGCGCCAGCTCTACAGGGGGTGGAAACACCATATATTTT. Its translation: CASSTGGGNTIYF.

This clone appeared a single time. The chain combines TRBV2 with TRBJ2-7; 11 positions match TRBD1. CDR3 length: 13 amino acids. V trimming: 7 bases; J trimming: 6 bases; junction bases outside the gene matches: 5. From germline, CDR1 is SNHLY and CDR2 FYNNEI. The CDR3, as DNA: TGTGCCAGCAAAAGGACAGGGGGCGGCGAGCAGTACTTC. Amino acids: CASKRTGGGEQYF.

The chain links TRBV14 to TRBJ2-2; D not resolved. This CDR3 comprises 12 residues. In germline, CDR1 is SGHDN, CDR2 FVKESK. V shed 1 base and J shed 13 bases, with 10 bases lying between them. The CDR3 DNA reads as TGTGCCAGCAGCCAAGTTTATACGAGGCTGTTTTTT. It specifies CASSQVYTRLFF. The entire variable domain, with the rest obtained from reference TRBV14 and TRBJ2-2, is as follows: EAGVTQFPSHSVIEKGQTVTLRCDPISGHDNLYWYRRVMGKEIKFLLHFVKESKQDESGMPNNRFLAERTGGTYSTLKVQPAELEDSGVYFCASSQVYTRLFFGEGSRLTVL.

This chain joins TRBV24-1 and TRBJ1-1, with D perhaps TRBD1 (5 bases). Trimming removed 4 bases from V and 4 bases from J, with 9 bases in between. The CDR3 spans 13 residues. Germline CDR1 reads KGHDR; CDR2 reads SFDVKD. CDR3 protein: CATSERGGTEAFF. The CDR3 bases are TGTGCCACCAGTGAGAGGGGAGGCACTGAAGCTTTCTTT.

As DNA, the CDR3 is TGTGCCAGCAGCGTAGATATGTCTTCGAATTCACCCCTCCACTTT. Residues: CASSVDMSSNSPLHF. This chain uses TRBV9 with TRBJ1-6; D is unclear. Germline V gene sequence: CDR1 SGDLS, CDR2 YYNGEE. V shed 0 bases and J shed 7 bases, with 11 bases lying between them. The CDR3 covers 15 residues.

This clone is a singleton in its sample. This chain connects TRBV29-1 to TRBJ2-5, with TRBD2 as a possible D gene (5 bases). The germline CDR1 and CDR2 sequences are SQVTM and ANQGSEA. The length of the CDR3 is 12 residues. Trimming took off 8 bases at V and 4 bases at J, with 14 bases between the two ends. Here the CDR3 reads CSHYGVGETQYF. CDR3 DNA: TGCAGCCACTACGGGGTTGGAGAGACCCAGTACTTC.

The chain employs TRBV18 and TRBJ2-7, with 7 bases aligning to TRBD1. Germline CDR1 is KGHSH and CDR2 is LQKENI. The CDR3 sequence is 15 residues long. V was pared by 3 bases and J by 0 bases, with 5 bases of the junction left unmatched. CDR3 nucleotide sequence: TGTGCCAGCTCACCTGTTCGGACAGGCTCCTACGAGCAGTACTTC. Residues: CASSPVRTGSYEQYF.

The chain combines TRBV5-4 with TRBJ1-1, with unresolved D. This CDR3 comprises 14 residues. Per the germline V gene, CDR1 is SGHNT and CDR2 is YYREEE (reference sequence). V shed 1 base and J shed 1 base, with 8 bases lying between them. CDR3 bases: TGTGCCAGCAGCTTGCCCGGGGAGAACACTGAAGCTTTCTTT. Translated: CASSLPGENTEAFF.

The V gene is TRBV18, the J gene TRBJ1-2; TRBD1 matches 9 bases. This CDR3 is 18 amino acids long. The ends lost 5 bases at V and 4 bases at J; junction bases unmatched: 17. CDR1 and CDR2 from the germline V gene are KGHSH and LQKENI. The DNA of the CDR3 is TGTGCCAGCTCATCATACAATGAACCCGGGACAGGGATCTATGGCTACACCTTC. Its translation is CASSSYNEPGTGIYGYTF.

The J gene is TRBJ1-1, the V gene TRBV5-5; D is uncertain. The CDR3 has 11 amino acids. The germline gives CDR1 SGHKS, CDR2 YYEKEE (reference sequence). The ends were cut back, 0 bases at V and 7 bases at J, with 4 bases in the middle. CDR3: CASSLAIEAFF. The CDR3, as DNA: TGTGCCAGCAGCTTGGCTATTGAAGCTTTCTTT.

V gene TRBV9 combines with J gene TRBJ2-5, with 8 bases lining up with TRBD1. The V and J ends lost 0 bases and 4 bases, in that order; junction bases with no gene match: 2. CDR3 length: 14 amino acids. Germline V CDR1 and CDR2: SGDLS, YYNGEE. The CDR3 sequence is CASSVGRGRETQYF. In DNA, the CDR3 is TGTGCCAGCAGCGTAGGCAGGGGGCGAGAGACCCAGTACTTC.

This chain links TRBV7-2 with TRBJ2-1; 7 positions agree with TRBD1. After removal of 5 bases from V and 4 bases from J, the junction contained 8 bases not matched to a gene. The CDR3 has 15 amino acids. Germline CDR1 reads SGHTA; CDR2 reads FQGNSA. In DNA, the CDR3 is TGTGCCAGCAGCCTAGACAGGGCTAATTACAATGAGCAGTTCTTC. It is translated as CASSLDRANYNEQFF.

Regarding this clone: The identical CDR3 is also encoded by other nucleotide sequences in the sample. The CDR3 is CASSPLAGGPDTQYF. In DNA form, the CDR3 reads TGTGCCAGCTCACCACTAGCGGGAGGGCCAGATACGCAGTATTTT. This chain connects TRBV18 to TRBJ2-3; 11 positions match TRBD2. Trimming cost V 1 base and J 4 bases; bases outside gene matches: 1. Germline V CDR1 and CDR2: KGHSH, LQKENI. The CDR3 is made up of 15 amino acids.

This clone was observed a single time. The J gene is TRBJ2-1, the V gene TRBV7-3; weak D call: TRBD2 (5 bases). V shed 5 bases and J shed 2 bases, with 13 bases lying between them. Germline V gives CDR1 SGHTA, CDR2 FQGTGA. The CDR3 contains 15 residues. Here the CDR3 DNA reads TGTGCCAGCAGCCCCCAGGACTCTACCTACAATGAGCAGTTCTTC. Amino acids: CASSPQDSTYNEQFF.

The chain links TRBV24-1 to TRBJ1-1, with D perhaps matching TRBD1 (6 bases). The CDR3 is 13 residues long. The germline gives CDR1 KGHDR, CDR2 SFDVKD. V dropped 10 bases and J dropped 8 bases, with 19 bases sitting between them. The CDR3 loop is CATTTGNGPEAFF. The CDR3 DNA follows: TGTGCCACGACTACAGGGAATGGCCCCGAAGCTTTCTTT.

This clone was seen a few times. The rearrangement links TRBV6-5 to TRBJ1-6; the match to TRBD1 covers 9 bases. The germline V gene encodes CDR1 MNHEY and CDR2 SVGAGI. The CDR3 contains 14 residues. V dropped 2 bases and J dropped 9; count of bases not matched to a gene: 2. CDR3 amino acids: CASSYETGGSPLHF. Here the CDR3 DNA reads TGTGCCAGCAGTTACGAGACAGGGGGTTCACCCCTCCACTTT.

CDR3 sequence (DNA): TGCGCCAGCAGCCAAGACGGTACAGGGAACCTCGGAAACACCATATATTTT. It is translated as CASSQDGTGNLGNTIYF. The rearrangement uses TRBV4-1 and TRBJ1-3; possible D gene TRBD1, 6 bases. The CDR3 loop spans 17 amino acids. The V end was cut by 0 bases, the J end by 4 bases, with 16 bases between. CDR1 and CDR2 from the germline V gene are MGHRA and YSYEKL.

This chain links TRBV6-1 with TRBJ2-5, with 10 bases that match TRBD2. V lost 1 base to trimming and J lost 5 bases; unmatched junction nucleotides: 7. The CDR3 totals 16 residues. Per the germline V gene, CDR1 is MNHNS and CDR2 is SASEGT. Here the CDR3 reads CASSEVDSGGRETQYF. CDR3 in DNA: TGTGCCAGCAGTGAAGTGGATAGCGGGGGGCGGGAGACCCAGTACTTC.

The count of this clone is one. CDR3 DNA sequence: TGTGCCAGTAGTCCCCGAACAGGGTCCTTCTCTGGCTACACCTTC. This encodes CASSPRTGSFSGYTF. The chain joins TRBV19 to TRBJ1-2, with a weak D call TRBD1 (6 bases). Germline lookup yields CDR1 LNHDA and CDR2 SQIVND (reference sequence). Trimming shortened V by 5 bases and J by 7 bases, and 20 bases separated the two germline ends. CDR3 length equals 15 residues.

The chain uses TRBV5-1 and TRBJ1-2; perhaps TRBD1 as D (5 bases). The CDR3 length is 12 residues. Germline-derived CDR1 and CDR2 are SGHRS and YFSETQ. The germline V and J ends were trimmed by 6 bases and 8 bases, with 14 bases remaining between them. CDR3 coding DNA: TGCGCCAGCACGACAGAGGGAGGCGGCTACACCTTC. This gives the protein CASTTEGGGYTF.

This CDR3 is CASSTGNTIYF. CDR3 sequence (DNA): TGTGCCAGCAGCACTGGAAACACCATATATTTT. The chain employs TRBV12-3 or TRBV12-4 and TRBJ1-3; no reliable D call. There are 11 residues in the CDR3. V shed 6 bases and J shed 2 bases, with 2 bases lying between them.

V usage is TRBV6-2 or TRBV6-3 and J usage is TRBJ2-1, with D unresolved. The CDR3 loop spans 16 amino acids. Germline-derived CDR1 and CDR2 are MNHEY and SVGEGT. The V end was cut by 6 bases, the J end by 1 base, with 16 bases between. The chain's CDR3 is CASSSSARVSYNEQFF. CDR3 coding DNA: TGTGCCAGCAGCAGTTCTGCCCGGGTATCCTACAATGAGCAGTTCTTC.

This clone occurred once. The genes are TRBV30 and TRBJ2-2; possible D gene TRBD2, 5 bases. Trimming stripped 3 bases from V and 5 bases from J, with 19 bases between. The CDR3 covers 16 residues. In germline, CDR1 is GTSNPN, CDR2 SVGIG (reference sequence). The chain's CDR3 is CAWRQATRARTGELFF. Written as DNA, the CDR3 is TGTGCCTGGAGGCAAGCTACTAGGGCCAGAACCGGGGAGCTGTTTTTT.

The genes are TRBV30 and TRBJ1-3; D is uncertain. V lost 1 base and J 0 bases, leaving 7 bases between the germline ends. The CDR3 is 14 residues long. The germline V gene encodes CDR1 GTSNPN and CDR2 SVGIG (reference sequence). CDR3 bases: TGTGCCTGGAGTGCCAGTCCCTCTGGAAACACCATATATTTT. Translation: CAWSASPSGNTIYF.

V is TRBV6-5 and J is TRBJ2-5; 8 bases fit TRBD2. Germline lookup yields CDR1 MNHEY and CDR2 SVGAGI. This CDR3 spans 14 amino acids. With 6 bases clipped from V and 4 bases from J, the junction kept 7 bases outside the gene matches. Here the CDR3 DNA reads TGTGCCAGCAGGGCCCCAAGCGGGAGAGAGACCCAGTACTTC. Amino acids: CASRAPSGRETQYF.

This clone was picked up one time. The rearrangement links TRBV7-9 to TRBJ2-7; TRBD1 aligns across 8 bases. After removal of 1 base from V and 7 bases from J, the junction contained 6 bases not matched to a gene. CDR3 length: 14 residues. In germline, CDR1 is SEHNR, CDR2 FQNEAQ (reference sequence). CDR3 DNA sequence: TGTGCCAGCAGCTTAGTAGGACAGGGACAAGAGCAGTACTTC. This translates into CASSLVGQGQEQYF.

V is TRBV28 and J is TRBJ1-1; perhaps TRBD1 as D (5 bases). Trimming pared 2 bases from V and 1 base from J, leaving 11 bases between. The CDR3 is made up of 15 amino acids. Germline values: CDR1 MDHEN, CDR2 SYDVKM. In DNA form, the CDR3 reads TGTGCCAGCAGTTTAGAAGGTACAGGGAACACTGAAGCTTTCTTT. Its translation is CASSLEGTGNTEAFF.

The V call is TRBV6-5, the J call TRBJ1-1, with D perhaps matching TRBD1 (6 bases). Germline CDR1 reads MNHEY; CDR2 reads SVGAGI. The CDR3 is made up of 14 amino acids. Trimming pared 2 bases from V and 1 base from J, leaving 8 bases between. As DNA, the CDR3 is TGTGCCAGCAGTTACAGGGGGACGAACACTGAAGCTTTCTTT. Protein sequence: CASSYRGTNTEAFF.